The rows below give T cell receptor beta chains drawn from one sample of a study of cytomegalovirus exposure and HLA in healthy donors. Sequencing was performed with immunoSEQ multiplex PCR; in TCRdb, only in-frame clones are kept and a portion is missing. This table holds 130,000 to 150,000 clones, 76% found once. What was sequenced was PBMCs. The receptors originated from a man aged 18 to 35 in good health and CMV-seronegative. Each CDR3 is given with its conserved first and last residue. The D gene is left open where the match is weak. Some rows mark clone size as missing; the rest say once, few, many or name a class of expanded clone.

>TRBV6-4|TRBD1|TRBJ1-4|few
CASSPGQGVRNEKLFF
TGTGCCAGCAGTCCGGGACAGGGGGTTAGGAATGAAAAACTGTTTTTT
>TRBV18|.|TRBJ1-2|.
CASSPPQGYGYTF
TGTGCCAGCTCACCACCGCAGGGTTATGGCTACACCTTC
>TRBV7-2|TRBD2|TRBJ2-7|.
CASSLRREGNYEQYF
TGTGCCAGCAGCTTAAGGCGGGAGGGAAACTACGAGCAGTACTTC
>TRBV19|TRBD1|TRBJ2-5|.
CASSPTRDSQLQETQYF
TGTGCCAGTAGTCCTACCCGGGACAGCCAACTCCAAGAGACCCAGTACTTC
>TRBV10-2|.|TRBJ1-2|.
CASSESETAGGYTF
TGCGCCAGCAGTGAGTCGGAGACAGCGGGCGGCTACACCTTC
>TRBV6-5|TRBD1|TRBJ1-5|.
CASSYAVTGGNQPQHF
TGTGCCAGCAGTTACGCTGTGACAGGGGGCAATCAGCCCCAGCATTTT
>TRBV7-6|TRBD2|TRBJ2-3|.
CASSFRGGAEDTQYF
TGTGCCAGCAGCTTTCGCGGGGGGGCGGAAGATACGCAGTATTTT
>TRBV28|.|TRBJ2-1|few
CASSPTVLPPRANEQFF
TGTGCCAGCAGTCCGACAGTTCTTCCCCCTAGGGCCAATGAGCAGTTCTTC
>TRBV10-3|TRBD2|TRBJ2-5|.
CAIIKGREGVYF
TGTGCCATCATCAAGGGCAGGGAGGGTGTTTACTTC
>TRBV21-1|.|TRBJ2-7|.
CASSKDRIGGYEQYF
TGTGCCAGCAGCAAAGATAGAATTGGAGGGTACGAGCAGTACTTC
>TRBV18|TRBD1|TRBJ2-7|.
CASSPRNRGDEQYF
TGTGCCAGCTCACCAAGGAACAGGGGGGACGAGCAGTACTTC
>TRBV5-4|TRBD1|TRBJ1-2|.
CASSLGTGNNYGYTF
TGTGCCAGCAGCTTGGGGACAGGTAATAACTATGGCTACACCTTC
>TRBV5-5|.|TRBJ1-6|.
CASSLSPLMSSPLHF
TGTGCCAGCAGCTTGTCCCCGCTTATGAGTTCACCCCTCCACTTT
>TRBV6-6|TRBD2|TRBJ2-1|.
CAIGEAGHNEQFF
TGTGCCATCGGGGAAGCGGGGCACAATGAGCAGTTCTTC
>TRBV19|TRBD1|TRBJ1-1|.
CASSAPGQPNTEAFF
TGTGCCAGTAGTGCCCCGGGACAGCCAAACACTGAAGCTTTCTTT
>TRBV7-6|.|TRBJ1-4|.
CASSLFAGANEKLFF
TGTGCCAGCAGCTTATTTGCAGGGGCTAATGAAAAACTGTTTTTT
>TRBV5-6|.|TRBJ2-3|.
CASSLTYTDTQYF
TGTGCCAGCAGCCTTACTTATACAGATACGCAGTATTTT
>TRBV6-5|.|TRBJ1-1|medium-sized
CASSYSGGGVAEAFF
TGTGCCAGCAGTTACTCGGGGGGAGGGGTAGCTGAAGCTTTCTTT
>TRBV7-9|TRBD2|TRBJ2-7|.
CASQKGGTQGIYEQYF
TGTGCCAGCCAAAAGGGAGGGACTCAAGGTATCTACGAGCAGTACTTC
>TRBV23-1|TRBD1|TRBJ2-7|.
CASSRFWGDRGRGEQYF
TGCGCCAGCAGTCGGTTTTGGGGGGACAGGGGGCGAGGCGAGCAGTACTTC
>TRBV27|TRBD1|TRBJ1-4|.
CASRIGTGTNEKLFF
TGTGCCAGCAGGATAGGGACAGGGACTAATGAAAAACTGTTTTTT
>TRBV11-2|.|TRBJ2-7|once
CASSLADTASYEQYF
TGTGCCAGCAGCTTAGCGGACACAGCATCCTACGAGCAGTACTTC
>TRBV4-2|.|TRBJ1-4|few
CASSQDKTYNEKLFF
TGTGCCAGCAGCCAAGATAAAACCTATAATGAAAAACTGTTTTTT
>TRBV19|TRBD1|TRBJ2-7|.
CASSIQGQGSYEQYF
TGTGCCAGTAGTATCCAAGGACAGGGATCCTACGAGCAGTACTTC